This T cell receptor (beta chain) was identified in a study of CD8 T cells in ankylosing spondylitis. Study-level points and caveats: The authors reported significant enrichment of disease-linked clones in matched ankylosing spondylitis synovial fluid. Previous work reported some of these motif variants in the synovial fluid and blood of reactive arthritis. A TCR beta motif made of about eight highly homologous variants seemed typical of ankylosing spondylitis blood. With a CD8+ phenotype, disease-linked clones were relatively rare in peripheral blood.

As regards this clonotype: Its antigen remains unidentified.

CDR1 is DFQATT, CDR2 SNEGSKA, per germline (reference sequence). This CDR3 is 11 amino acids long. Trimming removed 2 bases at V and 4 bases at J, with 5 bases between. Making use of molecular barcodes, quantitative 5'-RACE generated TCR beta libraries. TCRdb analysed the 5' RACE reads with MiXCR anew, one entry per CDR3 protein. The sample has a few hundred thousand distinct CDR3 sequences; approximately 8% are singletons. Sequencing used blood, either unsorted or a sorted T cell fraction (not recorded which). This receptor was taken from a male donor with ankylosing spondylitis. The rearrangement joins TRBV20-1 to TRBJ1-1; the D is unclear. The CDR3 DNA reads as TGCAGTGCTAGATTGGTCACTGAAGCTTTCTTT. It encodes CSARLVTEAFF.